This T cell receptor (beta chain) was documented in a study of vaccination effects on CD4 cells after COVID-19. After expansion with viral peptide pools in the ViraFEST assay, antigen-specific CD4+ T cells were sequenced. After less than twelve days in culture, the CD4+ T cells were isolated. Recipients of the vaccine had no prior SARS-CoV-2 infection and negative nucleocapsid antibodies. Germline values: CDR1 SGHVS, CDR2 FQNEAQ. Trimming pared 1 base from V and 1 base from J, leaving 3 bases between. The CDR3 is made up of 13 amino acids. Some clones are missing from TCRdb's copy, which holds only in-frame ones; the method was immunoSEQ multiplex PCR. The data show over 25,000 clones, roughly 74% seen once. The table lists this clone with a count of one. Its antigen remains unknown.

The TCR originated in a human donor who received a COVID-19 vaccine. The chain links TRBV7-8 to TRBJ2-3; unclear D gene. The sequences come from CD4+ T cells from PBMCs cultured with HCoV-NL63 spike peptides, collected before COVID-19 vaccination. The CDR3 protein is CASSLDGTDTQYF. The CDR3 DNA sequence: TGTGCCAGCAGCTTAGACGGCACAGATACGCAGTATTTT.